This T cell receptor beta chain derives from a study of T cell responses to AZD1222 COVID-19 vaccine. Overall study context: Samples with a second dose at about 4 or about 12 weeks were pooled together. Study-wide findings and caveats: Along spike, vaccine-associated CD4 TCRs were found throughout, with dominance at 160-218 and 743-854.

On this clone: Its antigen is still unknown.

TCRdb's copy holds only in-frame clones and misses some; the assay was immunoSEQ multiplex PCR. The table includes fewer than 100,000 clones, approximately 90% detected once. The CDR3 length is 14 residues. CDR1 is KGHSH, CDR2 LQKENI, per germline. Losses at the gene ends were 6 bases for V and 5 bases for J; bases not matched to a gene: 6. The rearrangement joins TRBV18 to TRBJ1-1, with 10 positions matching TRBD1. This receptor was taken from an adult in good health. The specimen was peripheral blood, collected on day 0 of AZD1222 vaccination. The CDR3 sequence is CASSQGQGRTEAFF. CDR3 nucleotides: TGTGCCAGCTCGCAGGGACAGGGGAGGACTGAAGCTTTCTTT.